This passage covers 11 T cell receptor beta chains from one sample sequenced in a study of shared clonotypes between healthy human individuals. Assay: immunoSEQ multiplex PCR; the TCRdb copy retains only in-frame clones and omits some. The sample has a few million clones, approximately 92% seen once. Material: naive CD4+ T cells sorted from blood. The subset here: CD45RA+ positively selected. These receptor sequences come from a man younger than 35 in good health.

This chain uses TRBV6-5 with TRBJ2-5; a weak D match, TRBD1 (6 bases). The J call is in doubt because the DNA end fits TRBJ2-7 better. This CDR3 spans 15 amino acids. CDR1 is MNHEY and CDR2 is SVGAGI in the germline V gene. CDR3 region: CASSYSGGTSYEQYF. The DNA for the CDR3 is TGTGCCAGCAGTTACTCGGGTGGGACATCCTACGAGCAGTACTTC.

The chain couples TRBV19 to TRBJ2-5, with unresolved D. V was clipped by 3 bases and J by 5 bases, with 13 bases between them. Germline CDR1 LNHDA, CDR2 SQIVND (reference sequence). The CDR3 length is 14 residues. The CDR3 sequence is CASSIRPSWETQYF. The CDR3 bases are TGTGCCAGTAGTATCCGGCCCTCCTGGGAGACCCAGTACTTC.

In the case of this clone: Other nucleotide sequences in the sample specify the same CDR3. The chain uses TRBV6-5 and TRBJ1-1, with D perhaps matching TRBD1 (5 bases). Germline CDR1 MNHEY, CDR2 SVGAGI. The CDR3 is 15 residues long. The V end lost 2 bases, the J end lost 0 bases, and 10 bases lay between the germline ends. CDR3 residues: CASSYGQGVNTEAFF. The CDR3 DNA is TGTGCCAGCAGTTACGGCCAGGGAGTGAACACTGAAGCTTTCTTT.

The rearrangement uses TRBV15 and TRBJ1-3, with a weak D call TRBD1 (6 bases). Trimming shortened V by 0 bases and J by 3 bases, and 9 bases separated the two germline ends. Germline CDR1 LNHNV, CDR2 YYDKDF (reference sequence). The CDR3 length is 15 residues. Here the CDR3 DNA reads TGTGCCACCAGCAGAGACAGGGGAATTGGAAACACCATATATTTT. It translates to CATSRDRGIGNTIYF.

J is TRBJ2-5 and V is TRBV9; no clear D. V was shortened by 2 bases and J by 1 base, with 9 bases between the two germline ends. The CDR3 sequence is 14 residues long. The germline gives CDR1 SGDLS, CDR2 YYNGEE. The CDR3 loop is CASSVSQSQETQYF. In DNA form, the CDR3 reads TGTGCCAGCAGCGTGAGTCAGAGCCAAGAGACCCAGTACTTC.

The chain combines TRBV5-4 with TRBJ1-2, with TRBD1 matching over 7 bases. Germline CDR1 and CDR2: SGHNT and YYREEE (reference sequence). The CDR3 consists of 16 residues. Trimming took 3 bases from V and 7 from J; bases not matched to a gene: 15. Written as DNA, the CDR3 is TGTGCCAGCAGCTCGCAACAGGGGAGGGGAGGTGGTGGCTACACCTTC. As protein: CASSSQQGRGGGGYTF.

This rearrangement joins TRBV7-9 to TRBJ2-7; 9 bases line up with TRBD1. Germline-derived CDR1 and CDR2 are SEHNR and FQNEAQ (reference sequence). This CDR3 has 15 amino acids. Unmatched junction bases numbered 5, after V lost 5 bases and J lost 0 bases. CDR3 DNA sequence: TGTGCCAGCAGCGCCCGGGACAGGGACTCCTACGAGCAGTACTTC. Amino acids: CASSARDRDSYEQYF.

The chain couples TRBV6-6 to TRBJ1-5; D is undetermined. V lost 1 base, J lost 0 bases, and 10 bases lay in between. Germline values: CDR1 MNHNY, CDR2 SVGAGI (reference sequence). This CDR3 is built from 16 residues. The CDR3 here is CASSYWAVDSNQPQHF. The CDR3, as DNA: TGTGCCAGCAGTTACTGGGCGGTTGATAGCAATCAGCCCCAGCATTTT.

V gene TRBV6-5 combines with J gene TRBJ2-3; TRBD2 agrees at 11 bases. CDR1 is MNHEY, CDR2 SVGAGI, per germline. The CDR3 covers 15 residues. J was trimmed by 0 bases and V by 7 bases; bases with no gene match: 3. Here the CDR3 reads CASNLAGGSTDTQYF. The CDR3 nucleotides read TGTGCCAGCAACCTAGCGGGAGGCAGCACAGATACGCAGTATTTT.

For this clone: This sample includes further DNA sequences coding for the same CDR3. The chain is built from TRBV6-6 and TRBJ2-1; D ambiguous. V gave up 3 bases and J gave up 5 bases, with 8 bases separating them. The CDR3 runs to 13 residues. Germline assignment: CDR1 MNHNY and CDR2 SVGAGI (reference sequence). The CDR3 protein is CASSYSKNNEQFF. The CDR3, as DNA: TGTGCCAGCAGTTATTCGAAAAACAATGAGCAGTTCTTC.

The chain links TRBV19 to TRBJ2-5, with 8 bases lining up with TRBD2. The CDR3 has 15 amino acids. J gave up 4 bases and V 4 bases, and 8 bases lay outside the gene matches. Germline lookup yields CDR1 LNHDA and CDR2 SQIVND (reference sequence). In nucleotides, the CDR3 is TGTGCCAGTAGTAGTCTCGCGGGGGGCGGAGAGACCCAGTACTTC. Amino acids: CASSSLAGGGETQYF.